Listed below are T cell receptor beta chains from one sample, sequenced in a study of T cells in localized non-small cell lung cancer. The data were produced by immunoSEQ multiplex PCR, yet TCRdb's version contains in-frame clones alone and is incomplete. The table has some 2,800 clones, 25% to 35% seen once. The material was lung tumor tissue, obtained before any cancer treatment. The receptor source for this set is a male donor aged 60 or over with stage II squamous cell lung carcinoma. CDR3s include the opening cysteine and the closing phenylalanine or tryptophan. D genes are given only for firm matches. Rows give clone size only sometimes, using once, few, many, or a class for an expanded clone.

CDR3aa: CASSLGPTGNNQPQHF
CDR3nt: TGTGCCAGCAGCTTAGGCCCGACAGGTAACAATCAGCCCCAGCATTTT
v_gene: TRBV11-3
j_gene: TRBJ1-5
d_gene: NA
abundance: NA

CDR3aa: CASSHPFSTSTYEQYF
CDR3nt: TGTGCCAGCAGCCATCCCTTCTCCACAAGTACCTACGAGCAGTACTTC
v_gene: TRBV11-1
j_gene: TRBJ2-7
d_gene: NA
abundance: many

CDR3aa: CASSTERNQPQHF
CDR3nt: TGTGCCAGTAGTACAGAAAGAAATCAGCCCCAGCATTTT
v_gene: TRBV19
j_gene: TRBJ1-5
d_gene: NA
abundance: few

CDR3aa: CASSLLPTGGYEAFF
CDR3nt: TGTGCCAGCAGCCTACTTCCGACAGGGGGCTACGAAGCTTTCTTT
v_gene: TRBV11-3
j_gene: TRBJ1-1
d_gene: TRBD1
abundance: medium-sized

CDR3aa: CASSESGYSGNTIYF
CDR3nt: TGTGCCAGCAGTGAATCAGGTTACTCTGGAAACACCATATATTTT
v_gene: TRBV25-1
j_gene: TRBJ1-3
d_gene: NA
abundance: few

CDR3aa: CASSPRTGENYEQYF
CDR3nt: TGTGCCAGCTCACCGCGGACAGGCGAAAACTACGAGCAGTACTTC
v_gene: TRBV18
j_gene: TRBJ2-7
d_gene: TRBD1
abundance: NA

CDR3aa: CASSLGGNYEQYF
CDR3nt: TGTGCCAGCAGTCTCGGGGGGAACTACGAGCAGTACTTC
v_gene: TRBV28
j_gene: TRBJ2-7
d_gene: TRBD2
abundance: large

CDR3aa: CSVKMGRGEETQYF
CDR3nt: TGCAGCGTTAAAATGGGCAGGGGGGAAGAGACCCAGTACTTC
v_gene: TRBV29-1
j_gene: TRBJ2-5
d_gene: NA
abundance: NA

CDR3aa: CSVEWDRGNTEAFF
CDR3nt: TGCAGCGTTGAATGGGACAGAGGGAACACTGAAGCTTTCTTT
v_gene: TRBV29-1
j_gene: TRBJ1-1
d_gene: TRBD1
abundance: NA

CDR3aa: CASRTWDSTGELFF
CDR3nt: TGCGCCAGCAGAACCTGGGACTCCACCGGGGAGCTGTTTTTT
v_gene: TRBV5-1
j_gene: TRBJ2-2
d_gene: NA
abundance: few

CDR3aa: CASSGYSIAGSEDEQFF
CDR3nt: TGTGCCAGCAGTGGGTATTCGATAGCGGGGTCAGAGGATGAGCAGTTCTTC
v_gene: TRBV25-1
j_gene: TRBJ2-1
d_gene: TRBD2
abundance: few

CDR3aa: CASSIRVAGANVLTF
CDR3nt: TGTGCCAGTAGTATTAGGGTAGCTGGGGCCAACGTCCTGACTTTC
v_gene: TRBV19
j_gene: TRBJ2-6
d_gene: NA
abundance: NA

CDR3aa: CASSYEMNTQYF
CDR3nt: TGTGCCAGCAGTTACGAGATGAATACGCAGTATTTT
v_gene: TRBV6-8
j_gene: TRBJ2-3
d_gene: NA
abundance: NA

CDR3aa: CASTADRHYGYTF
CDR3nt: TGTGCCAGTACCGCCGACCGGCACTATGGCTACACCTTC
v_gene: TRBV19
j_gene: TRBJ1-2
d_gene: NA
abundance: NA

CDR3aa: CASSSTGGYNEQFF
CDR3nt: TGCGCCAGCAGCAGCACAGGGGGATACAATGAGCAGTTCTTC
v_gene: TRBV5-1
j_gene: TRBJ2-1
d_gene: TRBD1
abundance: NA

CDR3aa: CASSPKGGSLNTEAFF
CDR3nt: TGTGCCAGCAGCCCTAAGGGGGGCAGCTTGAACACTGAAGCTTTCTTT
v_gene: TRBV11-3
j_gene: TRBJ1-1
d_gene: NA
abundance: few

CDR3aa: CASSPRGTGREQFF
CDR3nt: TGTGCCAGCAGCCCCCGGGGTACGGGGAGGGAGCAGTTCTTC
v_gene: TRBV14
j_gene: TRBJ2-1
d_gene: NA
abundance: NA

CDR3aa: CASSTGKVNTEAFF
CDR3nt: TGTGCCAGCAGTACAGGGAAAGTGAACACTGAAGCTTTCTTT
v_gene: TRBV28
j_gene: TRBJ1-1
d_gene: NA
abundance: NA

CDR3aa: CASFHGPGQGTHYGYTF
CDR3nt: TGTGCCAGTTTTCACGGCCCTGGACAGGGTACCCACTATGGCTACACCTTC
v_gene: TRBV9
j_gene: TRBJ1-2
d_gene: TRBD1
abundance: many

CDR3aa: CASRPRQLNTEAFF
CDR3nt: TGTGCCAGCAGGCCGAGGCAGTTGAACACTGAAGCTTTCTTT
v_gene: TRBV9
j_gene: TRBJ1-1
d_gene: NA
abundance: medium-sized